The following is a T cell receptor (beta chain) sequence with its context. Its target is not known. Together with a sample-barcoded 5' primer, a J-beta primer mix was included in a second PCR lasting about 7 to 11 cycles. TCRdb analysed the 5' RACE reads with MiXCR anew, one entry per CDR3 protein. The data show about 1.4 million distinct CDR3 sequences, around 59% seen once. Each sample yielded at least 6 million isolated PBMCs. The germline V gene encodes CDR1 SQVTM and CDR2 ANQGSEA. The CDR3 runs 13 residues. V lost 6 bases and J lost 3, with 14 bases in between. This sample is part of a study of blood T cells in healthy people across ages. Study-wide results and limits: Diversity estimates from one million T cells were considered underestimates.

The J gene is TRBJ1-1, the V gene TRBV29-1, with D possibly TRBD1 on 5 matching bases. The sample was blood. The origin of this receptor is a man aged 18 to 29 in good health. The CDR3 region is CSVWRGLDTEAFF. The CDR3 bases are TGCAGCGTGTGGAGGGGCTTGGACACTGAAGCTTTCTTT.